These 10 T cell receptor beta chains originate from one sample sequenced in a study of T-cell memory formation after mild COVID-19. TCRdb re-derived calls from the 5' RACE reads in MiXCR, one entry per CDR3 protein. The sample records about 410,000 distinct CDR3 sequences, around 22% being singletons. Sequenced input: PBMCs or a T cell subset sorted from them (not recorded which). The receptor set was obtained from an adult woman who had mild COVID-19 (a few samples of this study predate the infection). Cell type and time point are not known.

This clonotype showed up many times. In DNA form, the CDR3 reads TGTGCCAGCAGCGGAGGGTACTACGAGCAGTACTTC. The encoded protein is CASSGGYYEQYF. The chain uses TRBV7-2 and TRBJ2-7, with D possibly being TRBD2 (6 bases). CDR1 and CDR2 (germline): SGHTA, FQGNSA. V lost 5 bases to trimming and J lost 3 bases, with 8 bases between them. This CDR3 spans 12 amino acids.

The chain has TRBV7-9 and TRBJ1-5; D is undetermined. Germline CDR1 reads SEHNR; CDR2 reads FQNEAQ (reference sequence). Trimming stripped 5 bases from V and 6 bases from J, with 14 bases between. The CDR3 spans 14 residues. The DNA for the CDR3 is TGTGCCAGCAGCCCCCGCACGGCGGGTCAGCCCCAGCATTTT. It translates to CASSPRTAGQPQHF.

This clonotype was seen more than once but under ten times. The chain has TRBV7-9 and TRBJ2-7; maybe TRBD1 (5 bases). The V end was cut by 5 bases, the J end by 2 bases, with 13 bases between. In germline, CDR1 is SEHNR, CDR2 FQNEAQ (reference sequence). This CDR3 has 14 residues. CDR3 sequence: CASSPAGSPYEQYF. CDR3 coding DNA: TGTGCCAGCAGCCCTGCAGGGTCCCCCTACGAGCAGTACTTC.

This clonotype was observed a handful of times. The chain uses TRBV6-2 or TRBV6-3 and TRBJ2-7; TRBD2 agrees at 8 bases. V trimming: 6 bases; J trimming: 3 bases; junction bases outside the gene matches: 4. The CDR3 totals 13 residues. Per the germline V gene, CDR1 is MNHEY and CDR2 is SVGEGT. The CDR3 nucleotides are TGTGCCAGCAGGTCAGCGGGAGTCTACGAGCAGTACTTC. Its translation is CASRSAGVYEQYF.

This clonotype was detected a few times. The V and J genes are TRBV7-2 and TRBJ2-7; 10 bases agree with TRBD1. The trim removed 5 bases at V and 2 bases at J, leaving 6 bases unmatched. Germline V gene lookup returns CDR1 SGHTA and CDR2 FQGNSA. The CDR3 sequence is 15 residues long. CDR3 residues: CASSGGQGRAYEQYF. The DNA for the CDR3 is TGTGCCAGCAGCGGGGGACAGGGGCGAGCCTACGAGCAGTACTTC.

This clonotype was seen a few times. The chain employs TRBV27 and TRBJ1-1, with D unclear. The CDR3 is made up of 13 amino acids. CDR1 and CDR2 from the germline V gene are MNHEY and SMNVEV (reference sequence). V shed 9 bases and J shed 0 bases, with 11 bases lying between them. DNA for the CDR3: TGTGCCAGTGGGTGGGGTATGAACACTGAAGCTTTCTTT. This translates into CASGWGMNTEAFF.

This clonotype was picked up a small number of times. The chain recombines TRBV7-9 with TRBJ2-7; TRBD2 agrees at 10 bases. Germline V gives CDR1 SEHNR, CDR2 FQNEAQ (reference sequence). CDR3 length: 17 residues. Germline trimming cut 0 bases from V and 0 bases from J; bases unmatched to any gene: 5. CDR3 region: CASSLALASGSSYEQYF. The DNA of the CDR3 is TGTGCCAGCAGCTTAGCCTTGGCTAGCGGGAGCTCCTACGAGCAGTACTTC. Drawing the rest from reference TRBV7-9 and TRBJ2-7, the complete variable domain is DTGVSQNPRHKITKRGQNVTFRCDPISEHNRLYWYRQTLGQGPEFLTYFQNEAQLEKSRLLSDRFSAERPKGSFSTLEIQRTEQGDSAMYLCASSLALASGSSYEQYFGPGTRLTVT.

V is TRBV7-8 and J is TRBJ2-1; 11 nucleotides match TRBD2. The length of the CDR3 is 18 residues. V was clipped by 1 base and J by 5 bases; unmatched bases: 10. Germline V CDR1 and CDR2: SGHVS, FQNEAQ. The CDR3 DNA sequence: TGTGCCAGCAGCTTAGTGCGCGGGACTAGCGGTAGTAACAATGAGCAGTTCTTC. It is translated as CASSLVRGTSGSNNEQFF.

This chain joins TRBV7-9 and TRBJ1-4, with 7 bases that match TRBD1. Losses at the gene ends were 3 bases for V and 0 bases for J; bases not matched to a gene: 4. The CDR3 contains 16 residues. Germline CDR1 is SEHNR and CDR2 is FQNEAQ (reference sequence). The CDR3, as DNA: TGTGCCAGCAGCTTCCCGCAGGGGGCAACTAATGAAAAACTGTTTTTT. This translates into CASSFPQGATNEKLFF.

In its sample, this clonotype was seen a few times. The chain is built from TRBV7-2 and TRBJ2-1; a possible D gene is TRBD2 (6 bases). CDR1 and CDR2 (germline): SGHTA, FQGNSA. Deletions cut 8 bases from V and 5 bases from J, with 13 bases between. The length of the CDR3 is 13 residues. The DNA of the CDR3 is TGTGCCAGCGGAGGGACGAACGACAATGAGCAGTTCTTC. Translated, it gives CASGGTNDNEQFF.